Listed below are T cell receptor beta chains from one sample, sequenced in a study of OX40 agonist ivuxolimab in advanced cancers. Only in-frame clones appear in the TCRdb table, and some are missing; sequencing was by immunoSEQ multiplex PCR. The sample shows roughly 63,000 clones, roughly nine tenths of them seen only once. The sequencing used CD4+ or CD8+ T cells sorted from blood, collected in a trial of the OX40 agonist ivuxolimab. These receptors came from an adult with an advanced solid tumor such as melanoma, head and neck, liver or kidney cancer. Both conserved end residues are part of each CDR3. A D gene is named only where the DNA matches it firmly. For some rows the clone size is stated as once, few or many, or as a class when expanded; others skip it.

j_call v_call clone_size d_call cdr3_nt cdr3_aa
TRBJ2-3 TRBV7-9 NA TRBD1 TGTGCCAGCAGCAGCCCGCGGACAGGGGGGACAGATACGCAGTATTTT CASSSPRTGGTDTQYF
TRBJ2-7 TRBV27 NA TRBD1 TGTGCCAGCAGTTTCACGACAGGGGGTGGCTACGAGCAGTACTTC CASSFTTGGGYEQYF
TRBJ2-3 TRBV7-9 NA NA TGTGCCAGCAGCTTACGCGGGAGCACAGATACGCAGTATTTT CASSLRGSTDTQYF
TRBJ1-2 TRBV9 NA NA TGTGCCAGCAGCGTAGACATCTATGGCTACACCTTC CASSVDIYGYTF
TRBJ1-1 TRBV29-1 few NA TGCAGCGTTGGGGGAGCTTTCTTT CSVGGAFF
TRBJ2-2 TRBV27 once TRBD2 TGTGCCAGCAAGGTGGGAGGGTCCGGGGAGCTGTTTTTT CASKVGGSGELFF
TRBJ1-1 TRBV5-1 NA TRBD1 TGCGCCAGCAGCCGGACAGGGGGCACTGAAGCTTTCTTT CASSRTGGTEAFF
TRBJ2-2 TRBV27 NA NA TGTGCCAGCAGGGTCGGAGCGGGCACCGGGGAGCTGTTTTTT CASRVGAGTGELFF
TRBJ2-5 TRBV7-9 NA NA TGTGCCACCCAGGGAGTGGAAGAGACCCAGTACTTC CATQGVEETQYF
TRBJ2-3 TRBV7-3 NA TRBD1 TGTGCCAGCAGCCGGACAGGGGCAGCGCAGTATTTT CASSRTGAAQYF
TRBJ2-2 TRBV19 NA NA TGTGCCAGTAGTATATTGGGGCAGAACACCGGGGAGCTGTTTTTT CASSILGQNTGELFF
TRBJ1-3 TRBV28 NA NA TGTGCCAGCAGAACCGGAAGAGACTCTGGAAACACCATATATTTT CASRTGRDSGNTIYF
TRBJ2-7 TRBV5-6 NA NA TGTGCCAGCAGCCCTCCCTCTGCAGCAACCTACGAGCAGTACTTC CASSPPSAATYEQYF
TRBJ1-5 TRBV19 NA TRBD1 TGTGCCAGTAGTATAGGCCAGGGGGGGTGGCAGCCCCAGCATTTT CASSIGQGGWQPQHF
TRBJ1-1 TRBV20-1 medium-sized NA TGCAGTGCTGACCATATGCCAGAAGCTTTCTTT CSADHMPEAFF
TRBJ1-2 TRBV27 NA TRBD1 TGTGCCAGCAGTTTATCCTTCGGACAGGGCCAAGGCTACACCTTC CASSLSFGQGQGYTF
TRBJ2-3 TRBV11-2 NA TRBD2 TGTGCCAGCAGCTTTCCTAGCGGGGGGGCAATAGATACGCAGTATTTT CASSFPSGGAIDTQYF
TRBJ1-2 TRBV11-2 NA NA TGTGCCAGCAGCGGGGGGCGAGGCTACACCTTC CASSGGRGYTF
TRBJ1-3 TRBV6-1 NA NA TGTGCCAGCAGTGACGGACGCAACTCTGGAAACACCATATATTTT CASSDGRNSGNTIYF
TRBJ2-1 TRBV27 NA TRBD1 TGTGCCACCGGACAGGGATCTTATGAATGGTACAATGAGCAGTTCTTC CATGQGSYEWYNEQFF
TRBJ2-1 TRBV9 NA NA TGTGCCAGCAGCGTAGGGGTCAGCTCCTACAATGAGCAGTTCTTC CASSVGVSSYNEQFF
TRBJ2-1 TRBV7-6 NA NA TGTGCCAGCAGCAAGGACAGCTACAATGAGCAGTTCTTC CASSKDSYNEQFF
TRBJ1-5 TRBV7-9 NA NA TGTGCCAGCAGCTTAGAGGGGAATAGCAATCAGCCCCAGCATTTT CASSLEGNSNQPQHF
TRBJ1-2 TRBV6-5 few TRBD1 TGTGCCAGCAGTCCGGACAGGGAGTCCTATGGCTACACCTTC CASSPDRESYGYTF
TRBJ2-7 TRBV5-6 once TRBD2 TGTGCCAGCAAACTAGCGGGGGATAACTACGAGCAGTACTTC CASKLAGDNYEQYF
TRBJ2-5 TRBV5-4 NA TRBD2 TGTGCCAGCAGCTGGTCTCTAGCGGCCCAAGAGACCCAGTACTTC CASSWSLAAQETQYF
TRBJ2-1 TRBV9 NA NA TGTGCCAGCAGCGGGGGCAGGGTAGGGGTCAATGAGCAGTTCTTC CASSGGRVGVNEQFF
TRBJ2-7 TRBV7-9 once NA TGTGCCAGCAGCCCCAGGGTGAGCTACGAGCAGTACTTC CASSPRVSYEQYF
TRBJ2-1 TRBV6-5 NA TRBD1 TGTGCCAGCAGTTCGGACAGGGCTTACAATGAGCAGTTCTTC CASSSDRAYNEQFF
TRBJ2-5 TRBV28 NA NA TGTGCCAGCAGTGAGGGGTTTAGGGAGACCCAGTACTTC CASSEGFRETQYF
TRBJ2-7 TRBV21-1 NA NA TGTGCCAGCAGCAAAAAATGGGACAGTACCGAGCAGTACTTC CASSKKWDSTEQYF
TRBJ2-2 TRBV28 few TRBD1 TGTGCCAGCAGTTGGACAGGGCACACCGGGGAGCTGTTTTTT CASSWTGHTGELFF
TRBJ2-7 TRBV21-1 NA NA TGTGCCAGCAGCTTAACCGGCCCCCGGACTAGGTCCTACGAGCAGTACTTC CASSLTGPRTRSYEQYF
TRBJ1-1 TRBV13 NA NA TGTGCCAGCAGCTATCTCGCTCTAAGGGGTACTGAAGCTTTCTTT CASSYLALRGTEAFF
TRBJ2-7 TRBV10-3 NA NA TGTGCCATCAGTGATGGTGGACAGAGTACCTACGAGCAGTACTTC CAISDGGQSTYEQYF
TRBJ2-5 TRBV14 NA TRBD2 TGTGCCAGCAGCCTTGTTAGCGGGGATGAGACCCAGTACTTC CASSLVSGDETQYF
TRBJ1-5 TRBV28 NA NA TGTGCCAGCAGTTTTCCCGGGATCAATCAGCCCCAGCATTTT CASSFPGINQPQHF
TRBJ2-1 TRBV9 NA TRBD2 TGTGCCAGCAGCGTTAGCGGGAGGATTTACAATGAGCAGTTCTTC CASSVSGRIYNEQFF
TRBJ2-1 TRBV7-9 NA NA TGTGCCAGCAGCGCGGGGACGGCTCCCTACAATGAGCAGTTCTTC CASSAGTAPYNEQFF
TRBJ2-1 TRBV28 NA TRBD2 TGTGCCAGCAGTGGACTTAGCGGGACTTACAATGAGCAGTTCTTC CASSGLSGTYNEQFF